Presented here are 18 T cell receptor beta chains from one specimen sequenced in a study of blood T cell repertoires in COVID-19. Profiling relied on immunoSEQ multiplex PCR, and the TCRdb table lists in-frame clones only, not all of them. This repertoire shows 150,000 to 200,000 clones, around four fifths found once; its top ten account for roughly 6.1%. The sample taken for sequencing was peripheral blood. Receptors originate from a woman in her 40s with acute or convalescent COVID-19.

The genes are TRBV7-6 and TRBJ2-1; TRBD1 might be the D (6 bases). V was pared by 5 bases and J by 7 bases, with 12 bases between. CDR3 length: 13 amino acids. Germline V gene sequence: CDR1 SGHVS, CDR2 FNYEAQ. In DNA, the CDR3 is TGTGCCAGCAGCCCGTATACAGGGAATGAGCAGTTCTTC. Its protein is CASSPYTGNEQFF.

V is TRBV29-1 and J is TRBJ1-2, with unresolved D. Trimming took 4 bases from V and 8 from J, leaving 11 bases between them. The CDR3 consists of 11 residues. Germline loops: CDR1 SQVTM, CDR2 ANQGSEA. CDR3: CSVAGVRGYTF. The CDR3, as DNA: TGCAGCGTTGCGGGAGTTCGCGGCTACACCTTC.

This chain links TRBV7-2 with TRBJ1-5; D is perhaps TRBD1 (5 bases). The CDR3 is made up of 15 amino acids. Trimming took off 5 bases at V and 4 bases at J, with 15 bases between the two ends. Germline CDR1 is SGHTA and CDR2 is FQGNSA. For the CDR3, the DNA is TGTGCCAGCAGCAGTGGGACTGCCGAAAATCAGCCCCAGCATTTT. Protein sequence: CASSSGTAENQPQHF.

Ten or more counts support this clone. The gene calls are TRBV3-1 (or the pseudogene TRBV3-2) and TRBJ2-7, with TRBD1 matching over 9 bases. Trimming cost V 0 bases and J 7 bases; bases outside gene matches: 10. CDR1 is LGHDT, CDR2 YNNKEL, per germline (reference sequence). This CDR3 is built from 16 residues. CDR3 sequence (DNA): TGTGCCAGCAGCCAAGATCCCGCACAGGGGGCGCGGGAGCAGTACTTC. It codes for CASSQDPAQGAREQYF.

This rearrangement joins TRBV6-8 to TRBJ2-3; D might be TRBD1 (5 bases). The V gene lost 8 bases and the J gene lost 3 bases, with 9 bases spanning the gap. Germline loops: CDR1 MNHGY, CDR2 SAAAGT. This CDR3 has 12 residues. The CDR3 reads CASGNRTDTQYF. The CDR3 bases are TGTGCCAGCGGTAACAGGACAGATACGCAGTATTTT.

The genes are TRBV12-3 or TRBV12-4 and TRBJ1-1, with D uncertain. CDR3 length equals 13 residues. Trimming shortened V by 6 bases and J by 3 bases, and 11 bases separated the two germline ends. Written as DNA, the CDR3 is TGTGCCAGCAGGATCCACCGGGACACTGAAGCTTTCTTT. Its translation is CASRIHRDTEAFF.

The J gene is TRBJ2-5, the V gene TRBV18, with D possibly being TRBD2 (6 bases). V dropped 4 bases and J dropped 4 bases, with 10 bases sitting between them. Germline V CDR1 and CDR2: KGHSH, LQKENI. This CDR3 contains 13 residues. CDR3 nucleotide sequence: TGTGCCAGCTCACTCCGGGGGTCAGAGACCCAGTACTTC. It codes for CASSLRGSETQYF.

The chain uses TRBV19 and TRBJ2-7; TRBD1 matches at 9 bases. Germline V gene sequence: CDR1 LNHDA, CDR2 SQIVND (reference sequence). V dropped 5 bases and J dropped 4; count of bases not matched to a gene: 6. This CDR3 is 14 amino acids long. DNA for the CDR3: TGTGCCAGTAGTCGGACTGGACAGGGGTACGAGCAGTACTTC. It codes for CASSRTGQGYEQYF. The variable domain in full, with the rest retrieved from reference TRBV19 and TRBJ2-7, is DGGITQSPKYLFRKEGQNVTLSCEQNLNHDAMYWYRQDPGQGLRLIYYSQIVNDFQKGDIAEGYSVSREKKESFPLTVTSAQKNPTAFYLCASSRTGQGYEQYFGPGTRLTVT.

The chain is built from TRBV19 and TRBJ2-3, with D perhaps TRBD2 (6 bases). CDR1 is LNHDA, CDR2 SQIVND, per germline (reference sequence). CDR3 length: 13 amino acids. Trimming shortened V by 9 bases and J by 1 base, and 11 bases separated the two germline ends. CDR3 amino acids: CASASSGTDTQYF. The CDR3 DNA reads as TGTGCCAGCGCATCTAGCGGCACAGATACGCAGTATTTT. The full variable domain, its missing parts supplied by reference TRBV19 and TRBJ2-3, is DGGITQSPKYLFRKEGQNVTLSCEQNLNHDAMYWYRQDPGQGLRLIYYSQIVNDFQKGDIAEGYSVSREKKESFPLTVTSAQKNPTAFYLCASASSGTDTQYFGPGTRLTVL.

The chain uses TRBV27 and TRBJ1-2, with 7 bases aligning to TRBD1. The CDR3 has 12 amino acids. The germline V gene encodes CDR1 MNHEY and CDR2 SMNVEV (reference sequence). V gave up 5 bases and J gave up 8 bases; unmatched junction bases: 5. CDR3 bases: TGTGCCAGCAGTCACTCGACAGGGGGCTACACCTTC. It codes for CASSHSTGGYTF.

This clone is a singleton in its sample. This chain joins TRBV6-1 and TRBJ1-5; unclear D gene. The CDR3 sequence is 15 residues long. The V gene's germline CDR1 is MNHNS and CDR2 SASEGT. Deletions cut 8 bases from V and 0 bases from J, with 14 bases between. Here the CDR3 reads CASVIHFPSNQPQHF. The CDR3 DNA reads as TGTGCCAGCGTTATACATTTCCCTAGCAATCAGCCCCAGCATTTT.

The gene calls are TRBV19 and TRBJ1-6, with 9 bases matching TRBD1. With 5 bases clipped from V and 7 bases from J, the junction kept 3 bases outside the gene matches. Germline loops: CDR1 LNHDA, CDR2 SQIVND (reference sequence). CDR3 length: 14 amino acids. The CDR3, as DNA: TGTGCCAGTAGTTCCACAGGGGGCAATTCACCCCTCCACTTT. This gives the protein CASSSTGGNSPLHF.

The chain combines TRBV29-1 with TRBJ2-7, with 8 nucleotides matching TRBD1. The germline CDR1 and CDR2 sequences are SQVTM and ANQGSEA. V dropped 5 bases and J dropped 4; count of bases not matched to a gene: 10. The CDR3 loop spans 14 amino acids. The CDR3 reads CSVRAGQGGYEQYF. CDR3 in DNA: TGCAGCGTTCGGGCCGGACAGGGTGGTTACGAGCAGTACTTC.

This clone is a singleton in its sample. This chain joins TRBV12-3 or TRBV12-4 and TRBJ1-2, with 7 positions matching TRBD1. The CDR3 runs to 13 residues. With 5 bases clipped from V and 3 bases from J, the junction kept 3 bases outside the gene matches. The CDR3 nucleotides are TGTGCCAGCAGTCAGACAGGGTACTATGGCTACACCTTC. As protein: CASSQTGYYGYTF.

The chain uses TRBV19 and TRBJ2-1; no clear D. V was trimmed by 3 bases and J by 8 bases, leaving 5 bases between them. CDR3 size: 11 residues. CDR1 LNHDA and CDR2 SQIVND come from the germline V gene (reference sequence). The CDR3: CASSISDEQFF. The DNA for the CDR3 is TGTGCCAGTAGTATTTCGGATGAGCAGTTCTTC.

The chain carries TRBV15 and TRBJ2-7, with 13 nucleotides matching TRBD2. This CDR3 comprises 18 residues. With V trimmed by 0 bases and J by 4 bases, 9 bases remained unmatched. Germline CDR1 reads LNHNV; CDR2 reads YYDKDF (reference sequence). The DNA of the CDR3 is TGTGCCACCAGCAGAGAAGGGACTAGCGGGGCTCGGATATACGAGCAGTACTTC. Protein: CATSREGTSGARIYEQYF. Combining the CDR3 with reference TRBV15 and TRBJ2-7 gives the whole variable domain DAMVIQNPRYQVTQFGKPVTLSCSQTLNHNVMYWYQQKSSQAPKLLFHYYDKDFNNEADTPDNFQSRRPNTSFCFLDIRSPGLGDTAMYLCATSREGTSGARIYEQYFGPGTRLTVT.

The V gene is TRBV30, the J gene TRBJ2-2; a possible D gene is TRBD1 (6 bases). The CDR3 totals 13 residues. Trimming took 2 bases from V and 3 from J, leaving 7 bases between them. Germline-derived CDR1 and CDR2 are GTSNPN and SVGIG (reference sequence). CDR3 bases: TGTGCCTGGAGTTGGACAGACACCGGGGAGCTGTTTTTT. Residues: CAWSWTDTGELFF. The complete variable domain, with remaining parts taken from reference TRBV30 and TRBJ2-2, reads SQTIHQWPATLVQPVGSPLSLECTVEGTSNPNLYWYRQAAGRGLQLLFYSVGIGQISSEVPQNLSASRPQDRQFILSSKKLLLSDSGFYLCAWSWTDTGELFFGEGSRLTVL.

The chain uses TRBV28 and TRBJ1-2, with D perhaps matching TRBD1 (5 bases). V was clipped by 6 bases and J by 3 bases, with 17 bases between them. Germline V gene sequence: CDR1 MDHEN, CDR2 SYDVKM. There are 15 residues in the CDR3. CDR3 residues: CASRGAERADYGYTF. The CDR3 nucleotides read TGTGCCAGCAGAGGGGCGGAAAGGGCGGACTATGGCTACACCTTC.